The subject of this entry is one T cell receptor (beta chain). Its matching antigen is unknown. Produced via immunoSEQ multiplex PCR; TCRdb's table is partial and in-frame only. The table records 65,000 to 95,000 clones, over 85% of them present only once. The data belong to a study of cytomegalovirus exposure and HLA in healthy donors. General study points: Among the CMV-associated chains, three were confirmed in vitro as specific for CMV antigens. The classifier, whose performance was assessed in both the original and validation cohorts, reportedly diagnosed cytomegalovirus status with high specificity and sensitivity.

V lost 9 bases and J lost 5, with 16 bases in between. Germline loops: CDR1 MDHEN, CDR2 SYDVKM. The CDR3 extends over 13 amino acids. The sequencing sample was made of PBMCs. The clonotype was recovered from a woman aged 25 to 39 in good health and CMV-seronegative. J is TRBJ2-5 and V is TRBV28; a possible D gene is TRBD1 (6 bases). Here the CDR3 reads CASFGGLSETQYF. CDR3 in DNA: TGTGCCAGTTTTGGGGGCTTGTCGGAGACCCAGTACTTC. The full variable domain, rest sourced from reference TRBV28 and TRBJ2-5, is DVKVTQSSRYLVKRTGEKVFLECVQDMDHENMFWYRQDPGLGLRLIYFSYDVKMKEKGDIPEGYSVSREKKERFSLILESASTNQTSMYLCASFGGLSETQYFGPGTRLLVL.